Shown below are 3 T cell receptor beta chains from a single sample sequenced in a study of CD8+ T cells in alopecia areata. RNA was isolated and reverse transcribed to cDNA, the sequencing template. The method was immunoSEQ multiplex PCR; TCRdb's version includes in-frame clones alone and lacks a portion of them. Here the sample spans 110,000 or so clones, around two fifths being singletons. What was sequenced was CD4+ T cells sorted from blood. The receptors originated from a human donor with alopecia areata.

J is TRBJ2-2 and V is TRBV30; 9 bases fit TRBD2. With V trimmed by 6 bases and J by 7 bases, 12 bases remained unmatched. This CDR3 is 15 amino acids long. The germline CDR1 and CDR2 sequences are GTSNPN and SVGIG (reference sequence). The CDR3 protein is CACPGREGHGGELFF. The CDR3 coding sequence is TGTGCCTGCCCGGGGCGGGAGGGCCATGGCGGGGAGCTGTTTTTT.

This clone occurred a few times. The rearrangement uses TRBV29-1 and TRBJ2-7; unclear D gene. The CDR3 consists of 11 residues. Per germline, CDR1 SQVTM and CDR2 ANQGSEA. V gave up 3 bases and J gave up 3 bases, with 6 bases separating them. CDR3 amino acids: CSVDSNYEQYF. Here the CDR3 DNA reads TGCAGCGTTGACAGTAACTACGAGCAGTACTTC.

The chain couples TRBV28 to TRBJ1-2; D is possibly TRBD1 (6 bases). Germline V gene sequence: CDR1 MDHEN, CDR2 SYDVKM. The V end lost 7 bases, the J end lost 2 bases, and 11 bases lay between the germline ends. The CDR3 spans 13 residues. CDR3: CASIPDRNYGYTF. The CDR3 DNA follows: TGTGCCAGCATCCCGGACAGAAACTATGGCTACACCTTC.